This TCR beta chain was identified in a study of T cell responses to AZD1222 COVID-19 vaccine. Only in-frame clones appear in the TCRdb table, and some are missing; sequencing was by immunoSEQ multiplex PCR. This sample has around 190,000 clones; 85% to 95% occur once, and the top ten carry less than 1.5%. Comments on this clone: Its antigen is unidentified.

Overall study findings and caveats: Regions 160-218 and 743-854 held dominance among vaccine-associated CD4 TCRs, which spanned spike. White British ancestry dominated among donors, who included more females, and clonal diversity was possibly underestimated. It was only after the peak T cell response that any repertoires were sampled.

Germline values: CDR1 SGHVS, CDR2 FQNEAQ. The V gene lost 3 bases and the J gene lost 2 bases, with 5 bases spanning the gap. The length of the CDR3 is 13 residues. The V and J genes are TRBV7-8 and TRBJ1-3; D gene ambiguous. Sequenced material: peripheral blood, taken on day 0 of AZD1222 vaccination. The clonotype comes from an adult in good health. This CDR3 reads CASSFVTGNTIYF. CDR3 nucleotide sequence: TGTGCCAGCAGCTTCGTTACTGGAAACACCATATATTTT.